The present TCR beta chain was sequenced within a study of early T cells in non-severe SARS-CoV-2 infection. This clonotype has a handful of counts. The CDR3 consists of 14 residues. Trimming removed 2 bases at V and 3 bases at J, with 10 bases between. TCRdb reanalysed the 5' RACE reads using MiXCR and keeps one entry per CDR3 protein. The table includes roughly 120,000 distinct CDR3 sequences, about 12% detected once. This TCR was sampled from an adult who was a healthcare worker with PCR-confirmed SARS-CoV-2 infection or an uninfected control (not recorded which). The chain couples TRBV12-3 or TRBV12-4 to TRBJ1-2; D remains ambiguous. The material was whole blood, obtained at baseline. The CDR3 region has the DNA TGTGCCAGCAGTTTACTGGGTCGGGACTATGGCTACACCTTC. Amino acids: CASSLLGRDYGYTF.